The 13 T cell receptor beta chains listed next were all sequenced from one sample in a study of T-cell memory formation after mild COVID-19. One entry per CDR3 protein, called by TCRdb with MiXCR from the 5' RACE reads. The table records approximately 440,000 distinct CDR3 sequences, 20% of them present only once. Sequencing was carried out using PBMCs or a T cell subset sorted from them (not recorded which). The receptor set was obtained from an adult woman who had mild COVID-19 (a few samples of this study predate the infection). Cell type and time point are not known.

V is TRBV10-3 and J is TRBJ2-3; 9 bases are shared with TRBD1. The CDR3 has 17 residues. Germline lookup yields CDR1 ENHRY and CDR2 SYGVKD. J gave up 0 bases and V 2 bases, and 6 bases lay outside the gene matches. CDR3 residues: CAISETGTGPSTDTQYF. The CDR3, as DNA: TGTGCCATCAGTGAGACCGGGACAGGGCCTAGCACAGATACGCAGTATTTT.

The sample holds a few counts of this clonotype. Here the CDR3 reads CASSLIGGLDKNIQYF. The CDR3 region has the DNA TGCGCCAGCAGCTTGATCGGGGGGCTTGACAAAAACATTCAGTACTTC. V and J are TRBV5-1 and TRBJ2-4; perhaps TRBD2 as D (7 bases). This CDR3 contains 16 residues. Trimming removed 1 base from V and 3 bases from J, with 14 bases in between. Germline assignment: CDR1 SGHRS and CDR2 YFSETQ.

This clonotype was observed a few times. The chain recombines TRBV9 with TRBJ1-1; 7 bases are shared with TRBD1. This CDR3 has 15 amino acids. Germline CDR1 is SGDLS and CDR2 is YYNGEE. V shed 1 base, J shed 1 base, and the junction held 4 bases outside the gene matches. For the CDR3, the DNA is TGTGCCAGCAGCGTACAGGGACAGTCGAACACTGAAGCTTTCTTT. It is translated as CASSVQGQSNTEAFF.

Turning to this clonotype: One end of the junction is discordant with germline, which a read error may explain. This chain connects TRBV5-4 to TRBJ1-2; 9 nucleotides agree with TRBD1. CDR3 length: 14 residues. CDR1 and CDR2 (germline): SGHNT, YYREEE (reference sequence). In nucleotides, the CDR3 is TGTGCCTGCAGACGGACAGGGGTCGGCTATGGCTACACCTTC. Translation gives CACRRTGVGYGYTF.

This clonotype came up a few times. This chain joins TRBV4-3 and TRBJ2-7; D call uncertain. In germline, CDR1 is LGHNA, CDR2 YSLEER. V lost 4 bases and J lost 3, with 13 bases in between. There are 14 residues in the CDR3. The CDR3 nucleotides read TGCGCCAGCAGCCTCGAGAAGTGGGACTACGAGCAGTACTTC. Its translation: CASSLEKWDYEQYF.

V gene TRBV15 combines with J gene TRBJ2-1; D not resolved. V dropped 0 bases and J dropped 11 bases, with 11 bases sitting between them. CDR3 size: 13 residues. CDR1 and CDR2 from the germline V gene are LNHNV and YYDKDF (reference sequence). CDR3 in amino acids: CATSRDPQPQQFF. CDR3 DNA sequence: TGTGCCACCAGCAGAGATCCGCAACCTCAGCAGTTCTTC.

This clonotype has a count of ten or more. The chain recombines TRBV15 with TRBJ2-3; D is uncertain. This CDR3 spans 16 amino acids. Germline V lookup: CDR1 LNHNV, CDR2 YYDKDF (reference sequence). V was clipped by 6 bases and J by 0 bases, with 16 bases between them. CDR3 sequence: CATSSVSRASTDTQYF. The CDR3 coding sequence is TGTGCCACCAGTTCGGTTTCTAGGGCTAGCACAGATACGCAGTATTTT.

The J gene is TRBJ1-1, the V gene TRBV12-3 or TRBV12-4, with D perhaps matching TRBD1 (6 bases). V was cut by 7 bases and J by 5 bases, with 17 bases left in between. The CDR3 contains 14 residues. CDR3 in DNA: TGTGCCAGCACCGCAACAGGGATCCGTACTGAAGCTTTCTTT. Its translation: CASTATGIRTEAFF.

The V call is TRBV7-2, the J call TRBJ2-3; D could derive from TRBD1 or TRBD2 (7 bases each). Germline V gene sequence: CDR1 SGHTA, CDR2 FQGNSA. CDR3 size: 15 residues. V was clipped by 6 bases and J by 4 bases, with 17 bases between them. CDR3 coding DNA: TGTGCCAGCAGAGAGAGGAGCGGGACAGCAGATACGCAGTATTTT. As protein: CASRERSGTADTQYF.

This rearrangement joins TRBV12-3 or TRBV12-4 to TRBJ1-2; 7 bases match TRBD1. The V gene end was trimmed by 6 bases and the J gene end by 2 bases; junction bases not matched to a gene: 3. This CDR3 contains 13 residues. CDR3 sequence: CASRKTGNYGYTF. The CDR3, as DNA: TGTGCCAGCAGAAAGACAGGGAACTATGGCTACACCTTC.

The gene calls are TRBV6-5 and TRBJ1-4, with TRBD1 matching over 9 bases. CDR3 length equals 14 residues. Germline CDR1 and CDR2: MNHEY and SVGAGI. After removal of 6 bases from V and 7 bases from J, the junction contained 6 bases not matched to a gene. CDR3 nucleotides: TGTGCCAGCAGCCAACAGGGGGCAGCTGAAAAACTGTTTTTT. Amino acid sequence: CASSQQGAAEKLFF.

This chain joins TRBV7-6 and TRBJ1-1; 8 nucleotides line up with TRBD1. CDR1 is SGHVS and CDR2 is FNYEAQ in the germline V gene. This CDR3 has 16 residues. The V and J ends lost 1 base and 2 bases, in that order; junction bases with no gene match: 6. CDR3 bases: TGTGCCAGCAGCTTAGGGTTAGACAGGGGAAACACTGAAGCTTTCTTT. The encoded protein is CASSLGLDRGNTEAFF.

J is TRBJ2-1 and V is TRBV24-1; no clear D gene. Germline assignment: CDR1 KGHDR and CDR2 SFDVKD. V gave up 3 bases and J gave up 3 bases, with 2 bases separating them. CDR3 length: 12 residues. CDR3 bases: TGTGCCACCAGTGATCTCTACAATGAGCAGTTCTTC. Translated: CATSDLYNEQFF.